The 22 T cell receptor beta chains reported below all come from one sample, sequenced in a study of post-analysis software for immune sequencing data. Tagging with unique molecular identifiers was a feature of the TCR beta cDNA libraries. MiXCR, applied by TCRdb to the PCR reads, yields one record per CDR3 protein. Seen here are about 560,000 distinct CDR3 sequences, 40% to 50% observed once, and the top ten hold around 1.7%. Study findings and constraints: Five TRBV segments were more frequent in patients than controls; TRBV5-6, TRBV5-1 and TRBV20-1 belonged to this group.

Their recognized antigens are unknown. The source material was blood. The receptors were gathered from a girl aged 10-17 years with multiple sclerosis.

The chain carries TRBV7-9 and TRBJ1-2; TRBD1 agrees at 9 bases. The length of the CDR3 is 17 residues. Germline V gene lookup returns CDR1 SEHNR and CDR2 FQNEAQ (reference sequence). Trimming took 6 bases from V and 2 from J; bases not matched to a gene: 13. CDR3 sequence reads: CASSYLRDRDANYGYTF. CDR3 DNA: TGTGCCAGCAGTTACCTCCGGGACAGGGACGCCAACTATGGCTACACCTTC. The whole variable domain, filled in from reference TRBV7-9 and TRBJ1-2, reads DTGVSQNPRHKITKRGQNVTFRCDPISEHNRLYWYRQTLGQGPEFLTYFQNEAQLEKSRLLSDRFSAERPKGSFSTLEIQRTEQGDSAMYLCASSYLRDRDANYGYTFGSGTRLTVV.

This clonotype was found a few times. The gene calls are TRBV27 and TRBJ2-1; 10 bases are shared with TRBD2. The CDR3 length is 15 residues. J was trimmed by 8 bases and V by 5 bases; bases with no gene match: 9. Germline lookup yields CDR1 MNHEY and CDR2 SMNVEV (reference sequence). The CDR3 is CASSPPSGGQDEQFF. The CDR3 DNA is TGTGCCAGCAGTCCGCCTAGCGGGGGCCAGGATGAGCAGTTCTTC.

The chain links TRBV29-1 to TRBJ1-1; D gene unclear. In germline, CDR1 is SQVTM, CDR2 ANQGSEA. V lost 4 bases to trimming and J lost 4 bases, with 16 bases between them. The CDR3 loop spans 14 amino acids. Here the CDR3 reads CSVALRYGGTEAFF. CDR3 in DNA: TGCAGCGTTGCCCTCAGGTACGGTGGCACTGAAGCTTTCTTT.

This clonotype was found a few times. V usage is TRBV11-2 and J usage is TRBJ2-1; no reliable D call. The CDR3 totals 14 residues. Between the trimmed V and J ends, which lost 0 bases and 6 bases, there was a span of 9 bases. Germline V gene lookup returns CDR1 SGHAT and CDR2 FQNNGV. The CDR3 reads CASSLDLLSNEQFF. The CDR3 bases are TGTGCCAGCAGCTTAGATCTGCTGAGCAATGAGCAGTTCTTC. The full variable domain, its missing parts supplied by reference TRBV11-2 and TRBJ2-1, is EAGVAQSPRYKIIEKRQSVAFWCNPISGHATLYWYQQILGQGPKLLIQFQNNGVVDDSQLPKDRFSAERLKGVDSTLKIQPAKLEDSAVYLCASSLDLLSNEQFFGPGTRLTVL.

V gene TRBV20-1 combines with J gene TRBJ2-5, with TRBD2 matching 10 bases. The CDR3 contains 15 residues. CDR1 is DFQATT, CDR2 SNEGSKA, per germline (reference sequence). V shed 4 bases and J 2 bases; nucleotides not matched to a gene: 7. The CDR3 sequence is CSANPTSGSQETQYF. CDR3 coding DNA: TGCAGTGCTAACCCGACTAGCGGGTCTCAAGAGACCCAGTACTTC.

This clonotype appeared once. The CDR3 here is CATSDPSGPPGADEKLFF. In DNA, the CDR3 is TGTGCCACCAGTGATCCCTCCGGACCTCCGGGGGCAGACGAAAAACTGTTTTTT. This chain uses TRBV24-1 with TRBJ1-4; D possibly corresponds to TRBD1 (6 bases). The CDR3 covers 18 residues. Germline CDR1 is KGHDR and CDR2 is SFDVKD. V lost 3 bases to trimming and J lost 8 bases, with 24 bases between them.

The chain couples TRBV7-9 to TRBJ2-1; 9 nucleotides line up with TRBD1. Losses at the gene ends were 3 bases for V and 2 bases for J; bases not matched to a gene: 5. The length of the CDR3 is 16 residues. CDR1 and CDR2 (germline): SEHNR, FQNEAQ (reference sequence). This CDR3 reads CASSFTGGGPYNEQFF. The CDR3 DNA follows: TGTGCCAGCAGCTTCACAGGGGGCGGGCCCTACAATGAGCAGTTCTTC.

In this sample, this clonotype turned up a few times. V usage is TRBV3-1 and J usage is TRBJ2-7; 9 positions agree with TRBD1. The CDR3 covers 17 residues. V was pared by 1 base and J by 0 bases, with 7 bases of the junction left unmatched. Germline CDR1 reads LGHDT; CDR2 reads YNNKEL (reference sequence). In DNA, the CDR3 is TGTGCCAGCAGCCAAGCAGGGACAGGGCTAGCCTCCTACGAGCAGTACTTC. As protein: CASSQAGTGLASYEQYF.

The chain employs TRBV28 and TRBJ2-3; no clear D. The length of the CDR3 is 14 residues. In germline, CDR1 is MDHEN, CDR2 SYDVKM. V lost 5 bases and J 3 bases, leaving 12 bases between the germline ends. The CDR3 nucleotides are TGTGCCAGCAGTGGATTGGAGTCAACAGATACGCAGTATTTT. This gives the protein CASSGLESTDTQYF.

This sequence joins TRBV12-3 or TRBV12-4 and TRBJ2-4, with TRBD1 identical over 9 bases. The J call may be wrong; the DNA end is better matched by TRBJ2-7. This CDR3 spans 16 amino acids. The CDR3, as DNA: TGTGCCAGCAGTTCCAAGCCGGGACAGGGAGGGTACGAGCAGTACTTC. Its protein product is CASSSKPGQGGYEQYF.

This clonotype occurred a few times. The CDR3 reads CASSYSDGTNEKLFF. The DNA for the CDR3 is TGTGCCAGCAGTTACTCCGACGGGACCAATGAAAAACTGTTTTTT. The J gene is TRBJ1-4, the V gene TRBV6-5; D perhaps matches TRBD1 (5 bases). The CDR3 runs to 15 residues. Trimming removed 0 bases from V and 5 bases from J, with 10 bases in between. Per germline, CDR1 MNHEY and CDR2 SVGAGI.

The J gene is TRBJ1-1, the V gene TRBV6-5; D gene uncertain. Trimming cost V 3 bases and J 0 bases, with 5 bases left between them. Germline loops: CDR1 MNHEY, CDR2 SVGAGI. The CDR3 spans 13 residues. The CDR3 nucleotides are TGTGCCAGCAGTTATGGTATGAACACTGAAGCTTTCTTT. The encoded protein is CASSYGMNTEAFF.

The chain employs TRBV7-8 and TRBJ1-2, with D unclear. Germline-derived CDR1 and CDR2 are SGHVS and FQNEAQ. This CDR3 region has 17 residues. The V end lost 0 bases, the J end lost 1 base, and 15 bases lay between the germline ends. CDR3 protein: CASSLAYVGSHNYGYTF. CDR3 bases: TGTGCCAGCAGCTTAGCGTATGTGGGCAGTCATAACTATGGCTACACCTTC.

This clonotype occurred a few times. The rearrangement links TRBV11-2 to TRBJ2-7, with 7 bases aligning to TRBD2. The J segment lost 3 bases and the V segment lost 1 base, leaving 6 bases of the junction unmatched. The CDR3 consists of 15 residues. Germline V lookup: CDR1 SGHAT, CDR2 FQNNGV. CDR3 sequence reads: CASSLGLGLHYEQYF. The CDR3 region has the DNA TGTGCCAGCAGCTTAGGTCTGGGACTACACTACGAGCAGTACTTC.

CDR3 nucleotides: TGTGCCACCTCGGAAGCGGACGGGTCCTACGAGCAGTACTTC. Translating gives CATSEADGSYEQYF. The chain joins TRBV19 to TRBJ2-7, with D possibly TRBD2 on 5 matching bases. Germline CDR1 is LNHDA and CDR2 is SQIVND (reference sequence). Deletions cut 10 bases from V and 1 base from J, with 17 bases between. The CDR3 is 14 residues long.

The gene calls are TRBV12-3 or TRBV12-4 and TRBJ2-5; TRBD1 matches 7 bases. CDR3 length equals 15 residues. The V gene end was trimmed by 6 bases and the J gene end by 5 bases; junction bases not matched to a gene: 12. CDR3 region: CASSLLRDRGETQYF. The CDR3 nucleotides are TGTGCCAGCAGCCTACTCCGGGACAGAGGGGAGACCCAGTACTTC.

This clonotype was counted a few times. The J gene is TRBJ2-5, the V gene TRBV6-1; 7 positions match TRBD1. Trimming at V came to 7 bases and at J to 4 bases, leaving 12 bases not matched to a gene. Germline loops: CDR1 MNHNS, CDR2 SASEGT. The CDR3 has 15 residues. The CDR3 DNA reads as TGTGCCAGCACCCCCGGGACAGACTTTGGAGAGACCCAGTACTTC. Encoded protein: CASTPGTDFGETQYF.

V is TRBV24-1 and J is TRBJ2-3; either TRBD1 or TRBD2 may fit D (5 bases each). This CDR3 is 13 amino acids long. The germline CDR1 and CDR2 sequences are KGHDR and SFDVKD. With 5 bases removed from V and 9 bases from J, the gap between germline ends came to 14 bases. CDR3 protein: CATSGQVEGTQYF. In DNA, the CDR3 is TGTGCCACCAGTGGTCAGGTAGAGGGGACGCAGTATTTT.

The chain uses TRBV18 and TRBJ1-4, with a weak D call TRBD1 (6 bases). This CDR3 is 15 amino acids long. V lost 6 bases and J 5 bases, leaving 16 bases between the germline ends. The germline V gene has CDR1 KGHSH and CDR2 LQKENI. In DNA form, the CDR3 reads TGTGCCAGCTCGCCGAGGACAGACGTGAATGAAAAACTGTTTTTT. Protein sequence: CASSPRTDVNEKLFF.

V usage is TRBV7-2 and J usage is TRBJ1-5; a weak D match, TRBD1 (5 bases). CDR3 size: 15 residues. Germline-derived CDR1 and CDR2 are SGHTA and FQGNSA. Trimming left V 5 bases short and J 3 bases short, with 14 bases between. CDR3 loop: CASSQGRLNNQPQHF. For the CDR3, the DNA is TGTGCCAGCAGCCAGGGCAGGTTAAACAATCAGCCCCAGCATTTT.

The chain employs TRBV5-1 and TRBJ2-2; D might be TRBD1 (6 bases). Per germline, CDR1 SGHRS and CDR2 YFSETQ. V was trimmed by 0 bases and J by 5 bases, leaving 11 bases between them. The CDR3 spans 15 residues. The CDR3 DNA reads as TGCGCCAGCAGCTTGGAGGCCCAGGGGACCGGGGAGCTGTTTTTT. Its protein product is CASSLEAQGTGELFF.

V is TRBV6-2 or TRBV6-3 and J is TRBJ1-1; D perhaps matches TRBD1 (5 bases). Trimming cost V 4 bases and J 1 base, with 7 bases left between them. Germline V gene sequence: CDR1 MNHEY, CDR2 SVGEGT. The CDR3 has 13 amino acids. CDR3 region: CASSWGTNTEAFF. The CDR3 DNA is TGTGCCAGCAGTTGGGGGACGAACACTGAAGCTTTCTTT.